The 3 T cell receptor beta chains below all came from one sample that was sequenced in a study of PD-1 blockade in classical Hodgkin lymphoma. The repertoire was sequenced with immunoSEQ multiplex PCR; TCRdb's copy has only in-frame clones and lacks some. Here the sample spans 70,000 to 85,000 clones, 85% to 95% being singletons. Every one of the patients relapsed after autologous stem cell transplantation (brentuximab vedotin exposure was variable). This specimen was peripheral blood mononuclear cells (PBMCs), taken at baseline. These receptors were collected from a human donor with classical Hodgkin lymphoma.

The J gene is TRBJ1-1, the V gene TRBV18; 7 positions agree with TRBD1. This CDR3 spans 16 amino acids. CDR1 KGHSH and CDR2 LQKENI come from the germline V gene. The V and J ends lost 2 bases and 7 bases, in that order; junction bases with no gene match: 13. CDR3 protein: CASSPTRYRGDYEAFF. The CDR3 nucleotides are TGTGCCAGCTCACCAACACGTTACAGGGGCGATTATGAAGCTTTCTTT. Combining the CDR3 with reference TRBV18 and TRBJ1-1 gives the whole variable domain NAGVMQNPRHLVRRRGQEARLRCSPMKGHSHVYWYRQLPEEGLKFMVYLQKENIIDESGMPKERFSAEFPKEGPSILRIQQVVRGDSAAYFCASSPTRYRGDYEAFFGQGTRLTVV.

V gene TRBV7-9 combines with J gene TRBJ1-4; no firm D call. The CDR3 consists of 14 residues. Germline V gene sequence: CDR1 SEHNR, CDR2 FQNEAQ (reference sequence). Trimming left V 2 bases short and J 8 bases short, with 12 bases between. CDR3 sequence: CASSLSWSGEKLFF. CDR3 bases: TGTGCCAGCAGCTTAAGTTGGAGTGGGGAAAAACTGTTTTTT.

The CDR3 DNA follows: TGTGCCAGCCAGGGCTATAATTCACCCCTCCACTTT. Its protein is CASQGYNSPLHF. This chain links TRBV2 with TRBJ1-6, with D possibly matching TRBD1 (5 bases). V lost 8 bases, J lost 3 bases, and 5 bases lay in between. The CDR3 length is 12 residues. Germline CDR1 is SNHLY and CDR2 is FYNNEI.